This T cell receptor (beta chain) came from a study of blood T cell repertoires in COVID-19. At the level of the study: Specimens from acute and convalescent COVID-19 originated in the United States, Italy and Spain. Sources were T cells, B-cell-depleted T cells, or PBMCs; the material itself was cDNA or gDNA.

Study processing details: Using reference gene primer amplification, nucleated cell counts were estimated. TCRdb keeps only in-frame clones here, not all; method: immunoSEQ multiplex PCR. D and trimming were read from the DNA, whereas the V and J calls and clone size are those reported in that table. The sample lists roughly 230,000 clones, approximately 85% occurring once. CDR3 length: 15 amino acids. CDR1 and CDR2 from the germline V gene are MNHEY and SVGAGI. The trim removed 4 bases at V and 7 bases at J, leaving 8 bases unmatched. This chain connects TRBV6-5 to TRBJ1-4; TRBD1 matches 8 bases. The sequence was collected from a man aged 45-65 years with COVID-19, enrolled during active disease. Sequenced: peripheral blood. CDR3 sequence (DNA): TGTGCCAGCAGTTTCGACAGGGGCGGAGGTGAAAAACTGTTTTTT. It translates to CASSFDRGGGEKLFF.